These 24 T cell receptor beta chains were all obtained from the same sample, sequenced in a study of T cell repertoires in cytomegalovirus infection. MiXCR was run by TCRdb on the reads, yielding one entry per CDR3 protein. Of over 300,000 distinct CDR3 sequences in the sample, more than 9% were seen once. The source material was PBMCs. Source of these receptors: a human donor in good health (CMV status not recorded). Some clones in this sample may be carry-over from other donors' samples.

The chain uses TRBV20-1 and TRBJ2-1; D not resolved. CDR3 size: 13 residues. CDR1 is DFQATT, CDR2 SNEGSKA, per germline (reference sequence). The germline V and J ends were trimmed by 2 bases and 9 bases, with 14 bases remaining between them. CDR3 in DNA: TGCAGTGCTAGACCCCCCCGGCTTCGTGAGCAGTTCTTC. It specifies CSARPPRLREQFF.

This clonotype has at least ten counts. The chain combines TRBV12-3 or TRBV12-4 with TRBJ1-4, with a weak D call TRBD1 (6 bases). This CDR3 has 15 residues. Trimming left V 2 bases short and J 2 bases short, with 9 bases between. The CDR3 sequence: CASSLRRGTNEKLFF. The CDR3 DNA reads as TGTGCCAGCAGTTTACGCAGGGGTACTAATGAAAAACTGTTTTTT.

Ten or more counts support this clonotype. The chain uses TRBV7-2 and TRBJ2-1; D remains ambiguous. Germline V lookup: CDR1 SGHTA, CDR2 FQGNSA. This CDR3 region has 16 residues. Deletions cut 3 bases from V and 4 bases from J, with 16 bases between. In DNA, the CDR3 is TGTGCCAGCAGCTTTCAACTTGTCCCTCCTTACAATGAGCAGTTCTTC. As protein: CASSFQLVPPYNEQFF.

This CDR3 reads CASSVGTGELFF. The CDR3 DNA sequence: TGTGCCAGCAGTGTAGGCACCGGGGAGCTGTTTTTT. The chain is built from TRBV2 and TRBJ2-2; D ambiguous. V gave up 4 bases and J gave up 4 bases, with 4 bases separating them. Germline loops: CDR1 SNHLY, CDR2 FYNNEI. CDR3 length: 12 amino acids.

In its sample, this clonotype was seen a few times. This chain joins TRBV7-2 and TRBJ2-1; 9 bases are a match to TRBD2. Germline-derived CDR1 and CDR2 are SGHTA and FQGNSA. The V segment lost 2 bases and the J segment 6 bases; nucleotides outside the gene matches: 8. There are 16 residues in the CDR3. Here the CDR3 reads CASSLNGGGGGNEQFF. CDR3 sequence (DNA): TGTGCCAGCAGCTTAAACGGCGGGGGGGGGGGCAATGAGCAGTTCTTC.

There are many counts of this clonotype. The chain joins TRBV6-5 to TRBJ2-7; D perhaps matches TRBD1 (6 bases). Looked up from germline, CDR1 is MNHEY and CDR2 is SVGAGI. V lost 1 base, J lost 6 bases, and 10 bases lay in between. The CDR3 covers 13 residues. The CDR3 spells CASSYFGRGEQYF. DNA of the CDR3: TGTGCCAGCAGTTACTTCGGCAGGGGCGAGCAGTACTTC.

This clonotype occurred many times. This chain links TRBV12-3 or TRBV12-4 with TRBJ2-3; TRBD1 matches at 10 bases. V lost 5 bases, J lost 2 bases, and 13 bases stayed unmatched. The CDR3 spans 18 residues. The DNA of the CDR3 is TGTGCCAGCAGTCGACCGACAGGGGGCAAGGAGATCACAGATACGCAGTATTTT. Protein: CASSRPTGGKEITDTQYF.

This clonotype appeared a few times. V is TRBV20-1 and J is TRBJ1-2; D gene unclear. The germline V and J ends were trimmed by 1 base and 3 bases, with 12 bases remaining between them. Per the germline V gene, CDR1 is DFQATT and CDR2 is SNEGSKA (reference sequence). CDR3 size: 14 residues. The CDR3 spells CSARGENSHYGYTF. CDR3 DNA: TGCAGTGCTAGAGGAGAGAATTCGCACTATGGCTACACCTTC.

This chain joins TRBV12-3 or TRBV12-4 and TRBJ1-3; 8 bases align to TRBD1. After removal of 6 bases from V and 3 bases from J, the junction contained 4 bases not matched to a gene. The CDR3 covers 14 residues. The CDR3 region has the DNA TGTGCCAGCAGGGACGGACAGGGTGGAAACACCATATATTTT. This encodes CASRDGQGGNTIYF.

This clonotype has ten or more counts. The chain is built from TRBV15 and TRBJ2-1; the match to TRBD1 covers 11 bases. The CDR3 runs 15 residues. The ends lost 3 bases at V and 5 bases at J; junction bases unmatched: 3. The germline gives CDR1 LNHNV, CDR2 YYDKDF (reference sequence). For the CDR3, the DNA is TGTGCCACCAGCAGGGACAGGGGGCCCCACAATGAGCAGTTCTTC. Translated, it gives CATSRDRGPHNEQFF.

This clonotype occurred many times. V is TRBV2 and J is TRBJ2-1, with 11 bases aligning to TRBD2. The CDR3 extends over 17 amino acids. The germline gives CDR1 SNHLY, CDR2 FYNNEI. The V gene end was trimmed by 8 bases and the J gene end by 3 bases; junction bases not matched to a gene: 12. The CDR3 sequence is CASSLEGGTSGYNEQFF. For the CDR3, the DNA is TGTGCCAGCTCATTAGAGGGTGGGACTAGCGGCTACAATGAGCAGTTCTTC. The full variable domain, in which reference TRBV2 and TRBJ2-1 provide the parts outside the CDR3, is EPEVTQTPSHQVTQMGQEVILRCVPISNHLYFYWYRQILGQKVEFLVSFYNNEISEKSEIFDDQFSVERPDGSNFTLKIRSTKLEDSAMYFCASSLEGGTSGYNEQFFGPGTRLTVL.

This clonotype was seen at least ten times. This chain connects TRBV7-2 to TRBJ2-3; D uncertain. CDR3 length equals 16 residues. V shed 1 base and J shed 2 bases, with 13 bases lying between them. From germline, CDR1 is SGHTA and CDR2 FQGNSA. The CDR3 loop is CASSLVRRTATDTQYF. CDR3 nucleotides: TGTGCCAGCAGCTTAGTCAGGCGAACAGCCACAGATACGCAGTATTTT. The variable domain in full, completed from reference TRBV7-2 and TRBJ2-3, reads GAGVSQSPSNKVTEKGKDVELRCDPISGHTALYWYRQSLGQGLEFLIYFQGNSAPDKSGLPSDRFSAERTGGSVSTLTIQRTQQEDSAVYLCASSLVRRTATDTQYFGPGTRLTVL.

This clonotype was observed at least ten times. The gene calls are TRBV7-2 and TRBJ1-1, with 9 bases that match TRBD1. J lost 0 bases, V lost 1 base, and 3 bases had no gene match. The CDR3 runs to 16 residues. Germline values: CDR1 SGHTA, CDR2 FQGNSA. CDR3 nucleotides: TGTGCCAGCAGCTTAGAGGGACAGGGATTGAACACTGAAGCTTTCTTT. Amino acid sequence: CASSLEGQGLNTEAFF.

In this sample, this clonotype turned up many times. The chain carries TRBV28 and TRBJ1-3, with a possible D match to TRBD1 (5 bases). CDR1 and CDR2 (germline): MDHEN, SYDVKM. This CDR3 spans 21 amino acids. Trimming removed 3 bases from V and 0 bases from J, with 27 bases in between. DNA for the CDR3: TGTGCCAGCAGTTTCCTTCAAACCATCCTCGACAGAGTCGTCTCTGGAAACACCATATATTTT. This codes for CASSFLQTILDRVVSGNTIYF.

This clonotype came up many times. The rearrangement links TRBV4-3 to TRBJ1-1; D call uncertain. Germline V gives CDR1 LGHNA, CDR2 YSLEER. Deletions cut 4 bases from V and 2 bases from J, with 8 bases between. The CDR3 is made up of 13 amino acids. The CDR3 loop is CASSLLSNTEAFF. CDR3 bases: TGCGCCAGCAGCCTACTTTCCAACACTGAAGCTTTCTTT.

V usage is TRBV28 and J usage is TRBJ1-1, with TRBD1 matching 8 bases. CDR3 length: 15 residues. V lost 6 bases, J lost 0 bases, and 6 bases stayed unmatched. Per the germline V gene, CDR1 is MDHEN and CDR2 is SYDVKM. The CDR3 DNA reads TGTGCCAGCAGAGCACCAGGGGGCATGAACACTGAAGCTTTCTTT. Translation: CASRAPGGMNTEAFF.

This clonotype appeared a few times. The rearrangement links TRBV25-1 to TRBJ2-2, with D unclear. This CDR3 is 17 amino acids long. V lost 0 bases, J lost 0 bases, and 11 bases lay in between. Germline-derived CDR1 and CDR2 are MGHDK and SYGVNS. The CDR3 protein is CASSEYRTGANTGELFF. DNA of the CDR3: TGTGCCAGCAGTGAATATAGGACGGGTGCGAACACCGGGGAGCTGTTTTTT.

Remarks on this clonotype: Being one base from a much bigger clone, this may be a read error. J is TRBJ2-1 and V is TRBV7-2; the match to TRBD2 covers 9 bases. CDR3 size: 19 residues. Looked up from germline, CDR1 is SGHTA and CDR2 is FQGNSA. V was clipped by 5 bases and J by 7 bases; unmatched bases: 21. CDR3 protein: CASSVRGLGSSGGVNEQFF. CDR3 nucleotides: TGTGCCAGCAGCGTTAGGGGGTTGGGTAGTAGCGGGGGAGTGAATGAGCAGTTCTTC.

This clonotype was detected many times. J is TRBJ2-7 and V is TRBV7-9; the D gene could be TRBD1 or TRBD2 (6 bases each). V was cut by 5 bases and J by 2 bases, with 25 bases left in between. Looked up from germline, CDR1 is SEHNR and CDR2 is FQNEAQ (reference sequence). The CDR3 spans 18 residues. The CDR3 here is CASSISGQGTVLTYEQYF. CDR3 nucleotide sequence: TGTGCCAGCAGCATTAGTGGCCAGGGGACTGTACTAACCTACGAGCAGTACTTC.

This clonotype showed up just a few times. The J gene is TRBJ2-3, the V gene TRBV14; TRBD2 is a possible D gene (5 bases). CDR3 length: 13 residues. Trimming removed 0 bases at V and 11 bases at J, with 12 bases between. Germline loops: CDR1 SGHDN, CDR2 FVKESK. As DNA, the CDR3 is TGTGCCAGCAGCCAAGATTTGGCTCGGGGGCAGTATTTT. This encodes CASSQDLARGQYF. The full variable domain, completed using reference TRBV14 and TRBJ2-3, is EAGVTQFPSHSVIEKGQTVTLRCDPISGHDNLYWYRRVMGKEIKFLLHFVKESKQDESGMPNNRFLAERTGGTYSTLKVQPAELEDSGVYFCASSQDLARGQYFGPGTRLTVL.

To note about this clonotype: A much larger clone sits a single nucleotide away, making a read error possible. The chain recombines TRBV7-4 with TRBJ2-5; D not certain. V lost 5 bases and J lost 11, with 18 bases in between. The CDR3 sequence is 13 residues long. Per the germline V gene, CDR1 is SGHVT and CDR2 is SQSDAQ. The CDR3 region has the DNA TGTGCCAGCAGCCAATTGGTCCTGCTGGCGCAGTACTTC. This encodes CASSQLVLLAQYF.

There are many counts of this clonotype. The chain carries TRBV7-8 and TRBJ2-3; 9 nucleotides align to TRBD2. The CDR3 spans 16 residues. Germline CDR1 is SGHVS and CDR2 is FQNEAQ. V was clipped by 5 bases and J by 2 bases; unmatched bases: 8. CDR3: CASSPLTSGVTDTQYF. The CDR3 DNA reads TGTGCCAGCAGCCCACTGACTAGCGGTGTCACAGATACGCAGTATTTT.

This clonotype was counted between two and nine times. The rearrangement uses TRBV19 and TRBJ1-2, with D perhaps matching TRBD1 (5 bases). The CDR3 consists of 13 residues. V was clipped by 3 bases and J by 8 bases, with 13 bases between them. The germline CDR1 and CDR2 sequences are LNHDA and SQIVND (reference sequence). The CDR3 loop is CASSILEGLGYTF. CDR3 sequence (DNA): TGTGCCAGTAGTATTCTTGAGGGGTTAGGCTACACCTTC.

Many counts were recorded for this clonotype. The chain couples TRBV7-2 to TRBJ1-2; perhaps TRBD1 as D (5 bases). This CDR3 has 14 amino acids. Germline V gene lookup returns CDR1 SGHTA and CDR2 FQGNSA. Deletions cut 4 bases from V and 8 bases from J, with 17 bases between. This CDR3 reads CASSSRGRQGGYTF. The CDR3 DNA follows: TGTGCCAGCAGCTCTAGAGGTCGGCAGGGAGGCTACACCTTC.